This TCR beta chain originates from a study of blood T cell repertoires in COVID-19 (dated by TCRdb to about 2020). At the level of the whole study: Collaborator samples came from the United States, Italy and Spain and covered acute and convalescent phases of COVID-19. The prospective study material was composed of cDNA or gDNA derived from T cells, B-cell-depleted T cells, or PBMCs. Subjects who had been exposed to COVID-19, were actively infected with it, or had recovered from it provided the deeply sampled blood TCRbeta repertoires that made up the dataset. The repertoires were made available in a free public database intended to serve as a resource for research on the immune response to SARS-CoV-2. Samples were obtained from the ongoing ImmuneRACE study (first 160 participants) and from 1,254 subjects provided by 6 global collaborators. A de-identified subject ID, COVID-19 status, age in years and sex were almost always included in the sample metadata. Where available, HLA class I and class II types were obtained from metadata supplied by the sample provider rather than from assay-based typing. Beyond this particular receptor, the publication reports: Clinical and demographic metadata were provided uncurated, with the amount varying by source and participant.

As concerns this clone: Its antigen is still unknown. No base-level quality is on record; no much larger clone is a single base apart.

The junction shows trimming of 3 bases on V and 4 bases on J, and the gene matches do not reach 16 bases of it. From the germline V gene, CDR1 is SGDLS and CDR2 is YYNGEE. CDR3 length: 17 amino acids, cysteine to phenylalanine. This entry keeps only the CDR3 DNA: 51 bases, framed from base 1. The immunoSEQ Assay, a bias-controlled multiplex PCR, was used to amplify TCRbeta CDR3 regions from genomic DNA. Concerning the study's data processing: The number of nucleated cells in each sample was estimated from the amplification of reference gene primers within the assay. To quantify the absolute abundance of each unique TCRbeta CDR3 rearrangement, sequence reads were collapsed and filtered. For each sample, productive Simpson clonality was calculated as the square root of Simpson's diversity index across productive rearrangements. In its TCRdb copy, this immuneACCESS table keeps in-frame sequences only and misses some clones. Where compared with another copy, unresolved V genes explain less than half of these, and the others have no known cause. The V and J calls and the clone size are those of that table, but D and trimming were determined from the DNA. For this sample there are 180,000 or so clones; about 80% appear just once. Together, the top ten hold 6.9% of the sample.

Collaborating institutions collected whole blood in K2EDTA tubes following their own protocols. For TCRbeta analysis, collaborator samples were shipped as frozen whole blood, as isolated PBMCs, or as DNA extracted from either sample type. The sequencing input was peripheral blood. Recombination linked TRBV9 to TRBJ2-7; 7 bases in between match TRBD2. The source of this sequence is a human donor with acute or convalescent COVID-19. The donor label of this sample is uncertain. The DNA sequence is TGTGCCAGCAGCGCTGCTCCGGGCGGCGGGGGTTTATACGAGCAGTACTTC. This gives the protein CASSAAPGGGGLYEQYF.